This entry describes one TCR beta chain. The germline gives CDR1 ENHRY, CDR2 SYGVKD. V shed 2 bases and J shed 6 bases, with 16 bases lying between them. The CDR3 runs 15 residues. This entry comes from a study of blood T cells in healthy people across ages. The second PCR ran about 7 to 12 cycles with a sample-barcoded 5' primer and J-beta primers. TCRdb reprocessed the 5' RACE reads with MiXCR, giving one entry per CDR3 protein. The table has 850,000 to 1,100,000 distinct CDR3 sequences, roughly two fifths seen once. Input material: blood. This chain connects TRBV10-3 to TRBJ1-1, with D perhaps matching TRBD1 (5 bases). The clonotype originates from a man aged 18-30 years in good health. Here the CDR3 DNA reads TGTGCCATCAGTGAGATGGAGGGGCGGATTGCTGAAGCTTTCTTT. It specifies CAISEMEGRIAEAFF.